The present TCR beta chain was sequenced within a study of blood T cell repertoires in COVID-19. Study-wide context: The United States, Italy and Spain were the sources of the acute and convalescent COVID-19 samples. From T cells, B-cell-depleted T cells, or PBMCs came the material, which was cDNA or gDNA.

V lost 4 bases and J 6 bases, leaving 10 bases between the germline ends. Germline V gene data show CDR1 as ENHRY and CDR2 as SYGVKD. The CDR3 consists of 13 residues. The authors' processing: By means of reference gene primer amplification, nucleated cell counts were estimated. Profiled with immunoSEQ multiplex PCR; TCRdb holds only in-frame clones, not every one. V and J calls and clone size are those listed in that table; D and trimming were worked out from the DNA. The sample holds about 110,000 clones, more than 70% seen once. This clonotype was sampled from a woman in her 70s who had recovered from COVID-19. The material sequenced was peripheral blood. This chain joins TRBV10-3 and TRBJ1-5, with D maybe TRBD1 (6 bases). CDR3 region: CAISVDRSQPQHF. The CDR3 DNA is TGTGCCATCAGTGTTGACAGGTCTCAGCCCCAGCATTTT.